This TCR beta chain was identified in a study of OX40 agonist ivuxolimab in advanced cancers. About the full investigation: Ivuxolimab, which targeted the costimulatory receptor OX40 (CD134), was an agonistic, fully human IgG2 monoclonal antibody. The paper covers the monotherapy dose-escalation part of the phase I ivuxolimab trial, which included N = 52 patients. In the dose-escalation cohort, approximately 80% of patients were male, and the mean age was around 65 years with a range of about 20 to 79. Partial responses were achieved by three dose-escalation patients, of whom one had hepatocellular carcinoma and two had cutaneous melanoma. Among the approximately 50 dose-escalation patients, roughly 20 had hepatocellular carcinoma, 15 or so melanoma, 9 renal cell carcinoma and 9 head and neck cancer. Intravenous ivuxolimab was administered to patients every 2 weeks at six dose levels: 0.01, 0.1, 0.3, 1.5, 3 and 10 mg/kg. The point of sequencing TCRbeta in the periphery was to test whether ivuxolimab changed TCR sequence diversity and drove clonal T-cell expansion. Prior anti-PD-1, anti-PD-L1 or anti-CTLA-4 therapy was permitted, and checkpoint inhibitors had been received by roughly two fifths of dose-escalation patients.

About this clone itself: Its binding antigen is unknown. No clone much larger than this one lies a single base away; base qualities are absent.

Taken from the germline V gene, the CDR1 and CDR2 loops are SGDLS and YYNGEE. Its CDR3 holds 15 amino acids, cysteine through phenylalanine. Only the CDR3 region is kept as DNA, spanning 45 bases read in frame from base 1. V ends up 4 bases short and J 2 bases short, with an unmatched junction base count of 7. Genomic DNA was isolated from the sorted cells so that the TCRbeta CDR3 region could be sequenced. The immunoSEQ Assay was used to sequence the TCRbeta CDR3 regions. Held by TCRdb, this immuneACCESS table contains in-frame sequences only and omits some clones. Under half of the omission traces to an unresolved V gene where checked; the cause of the rest is unknown. In this sample the table shows around 19,000 clones, about four fifths of which occur a single time. Approximately 26% of the sample rests with the top ten. Patients with autoimmune disease history or receiving systemic immunosuppression were excluded from the trial. Peripheral blood for TCR sequencing was collected from all dose cohorts at baseline, on cycle 4 day 1, and on cycle 7 day 1. The samples were drawn from a first-in-human, open-label, multicenter phase I dose-escalation trial of ivuxolimab. Adults with locally advanced or metastatic melanoma, renal cell carcinoma, hepatocellular carcinoma or head and neck squamous cell carcinoma were enrolled in the trial. Before TCR sequencing, CD4+ T cells and CD8+ T cells were sorted from peripheral blood as separate populations.

Summary of the overall study and its limitations: Low levels of normalized T-cell clonal expansion were also seen in some patients who did not respond. Clonal expansion of both CD4+ and CD8+ blood T cells was observed from baseline to week 6 at doses 0.1 to 3.0 mg/kg. The antigen specificity of the peripheral T cells that underwent clonal expansion was not determined. After ivuxolimab, more expanded clones were found on average in CD8+ T cells than in CD4+ T cells. In partial responders in the 0.1-3.0 mg/kg groups, normalized peripheral clonal expansion was found to be among the lowest, especially among CD8+ T cells.

This clonotype was sampled from an adult with an advanced solid tumor such as melanoma, head and neck, liver or kidney cancer. The chain is made from TRBV9 and TRBJ2-3; TRBD2 matches 7 bases in the middle. The sequencing used CD4+ or CD8+ T cells sorted from blood, collected in a trial of the OX40 agonist ivuxolimab. The DNA is TGTGCCAGCAGCCTTACACTAGCGCCCACAGATACGCAGTATTTT. This codes for CASSLTLAPTDTQYF.